These 15 T cell receptor beta chains share one sample of origin, sequenced in a study of blood T cell repertoires in COVID-19. Assay: immunoSEQ multiplex PCR; the TCRdb copy retains only in-frame clones and omits some. The repertoire has around 330,000 clones, about 85% of them found once; the top ten carry 1.5% to 2%. The specimen was PBMCs or T cells enriched from blood (not recorded which). The receptors were sampled from a woman in her twenties or thirties who had been exposed to COVID-19.

The chain is built from TRBV5-5 and TRBJ2-7, with TRBD1 identical over 9 bases. CDR1 is SGHKS and CDR2 is YYEKEE in the germline V gene (reference sequence). V shed 2 bases, J shed 6 bases, and the junction held 21 bases outside the gene matches. The CDR3 consists of 19 residues. The CDR3 protein is CASSLNPGVGQGLMGEQYF. The CDR3 DNA sequence: TGTGCCAGCAGCTTAAACCCGGGGGTGGGACAGGGACTAATGGGCGAGCAGTACTTC.

The rearrangement links TRBV19 to TRBJ1-5; 7 positions agree with TRBD1. CDR3 length: 15 amino acids. After removal of 7 bases from V and 4 bases from J, the junction contained 10 bases not matched to a gene. Germline V lookup: CDR1 LNHDA, CDR2 SQIVND (reference sequence). The CDR3 here is CASTGLTGTNQPQHF. In DNA form, the CDR3 reads TGTGCCAGTACCGGACTGACAGGGACAAATCAGCCCCAGCATTTT. Supplemented by reference TRBV19 and TRBJ1-5, the full variable domain reads DGGITQSPKYLFRKEGQNVTLSCEQNLNHDAMYWYRQDPGQGLRLIYYSQIVNDFQKGDIAEGYSVSREKKESFPLTVTSAQKNPTAFYLCASTGLTGTNQPQHFGDGTRLSIL.

The J gene is TRBJ1-4, the V gene TRBV6-4, with 8 bases lining up with TRBD1. Germline V gene sequence: CDR1 MRHNA, CDR2 SNTAGT. Germline trimming cut 7 bases from V and 6 bases from J; bases unmatched to any gene: 19. This CDR3 has 18 amino acids. CDR3 loop: CASTESFCPGGNDEKLFF. In nucleotides, the CDR3 is TGTGCCAGCACTGAGTCATTTTGTCCAGGGGGCAATGATGAAAAACTGTTTTTT.

This sequence joins TRBV28 and TRBJ1-5; 9 positions match TRBD1. The germline V gene encodes CDR1 MDHEN and CDR2 SYDVKM. This CDR3 has 14 residues. Trimming removed 2 bases from V and 6 bases from J; junction bases left unmatched: 2. In DNA, the CDR3 is TGTGCCAGCAGTTTAGGGACAGGGCTTCAGCCCCAGCATTTT. Its protein is CASSLGTGLQPQHF.

The gene calls are TRBV4-2 and TRBJ2-3; the match to TRBD2 covers 9 bases. From germline, CDR1 is LGHNA and CDR2 YNFKEQ. The V and J ends lost 0 bases and 2 bases, in that order; junction bases with no gene match: 6. This CDR3 is built from 17 residues. This chain's CDR3 is CASSQDRAGGPTDTQYF. In DNA form, the CDR3 reads TGTGCCAGCAGCCAAGATCGGGCGGGGGGGCCCACAGATACGCAGTATTTT.

The rearrangement links TRBV5-1 to TRBJ1-1; the D gene is possibly TRBD1 (5 bases). Germline assignment: CDR1 SGHRS and CDR2 YFSETQ. The CDR3 covers 16 residues. Trimming removed 2 bases at V and 2 bases at J, with 16 bases between. The DNA of the CDR3 is TGCGCCAGCAGCTTAGGACAACGCCGGATCAACACTGAAGCTTTCTTT. This sequence encodes CASSLGQRRINTEAFF.

V is TRBV6-5 and J is TRBJ2-3; 9 nucleotides agree with TRBD1. Unmatched junction bases numbered 2, after V lost 2 bases and J lost 14 bases. The CDR3 is 11 residues long. Looked up from germline, CDR1 is MNHEY and CDR2 is SVGAGI. CDR3 in DNA: TGTGCCAGCAGTTACGGGGACAGGGTGTATTTT. This encodes CASSYGDRVYF.

This clone was recorded many times. The rearrangement joins TRBV2 to TRBJ2-7; 9 nucleotides match TRBD2. Germline CDR1 and CDR2: SNHLY and FYNNEI. V lost 1 base and J lost 1; bases outside the gene matches: 11. The CDR3 length is 18 residues. The CDR3 loop is CASSEDAWGLATSYEQYF. The CDR3 nucleotides are TGTGCCAGCAGTGAAGATGCGTGGGGACTAGCTACGTCCTACGAGCAGTACTTC.

This sequence joins TRBV5-1 and TRBJ2-7, with D possibly TRBD2 on 6 matching bases. The CDR3 has 18 amino acids. CDR1 is SGHRS and CDR2 is YFSETQ in the germline V gene. V was shortened by 4 bases and J by 2 bases, with 25 bases between the two germline ends. CDR3 nucleotides: TGCGCCAGCAGCCTCACTAGCCTAAGCTCCGAGAGACCCTACGAGCAGTACTTC. This sequence encodes CASSLTSLSSERPYEQYF. The variable domain in full, with the rest retrieved from reference TRBV5-1 and TRBJ2-7, is KAGVTQTPRYLIKTRGQQVTLSCSPISGHRSVSWYQQTPGQGLQFLFEYFSETQRNKGNFPGRFSGRQFSNSRSEMNVSTLELGDSALYLCASSLTSLSSERPYEQYFGPGTRLTVT.

The chain links TRBV6-5 to TRBJ1-1; TRBD1 matches at 8 bases. Looked up from germline, CDR1 is MNHEY and CDR2 is SVGAGI. This CDR3 contains 13 residues. V dropped 7 bases and J dropped 8; count of bases not matched to a gene: 9. DNA of the CDR3: TGTGCCAGCATATTAACAGGGGGGAACGAAGCTTTCTTT. It encodes CASILTGGNEAFF.

The J gene is TRBJ2-7, the V gene TRBV13, with 9 bases lining up with TRBD1. Germline-derived CDR1 and CDR2 are PRHDT and FYEKMQ (reference sequence). With V trimmed by 4 bases and J by 4 bases, 8 bases remained unmatched. This CDR3 region has 15 residues. CDR3 sequence (DNA): TGTGCCAGCAGCTCCCAAACAGGGGGCCGTTACGAGCAGTACTTC. It yields the protein CASSSQTGGRYEQYF.

The rearrangement links TRBV30 to TRBJ2-3; TRBD2 is a possible D gene (7 bases). V lost 5 bases to trimming and J lost 8 bases, with 14 bases between them. Per the germline V gene, CDR1 is GTSNPN and CDR2 is SVGIG (reference sequence). CDR3 length: 12 amino acids. DNA of the CDR3: TGTGCCTGGGGAGGGGGGGGAGGTACGCAGTATTTT. Residues: CAWGGGGGTQYF.

Here the CDR3 DNA reads TGTGCCTGGAAAGGGACAGGGGGCAACTATGGCTACACCTTC. It codes for CAWKGTGGNYGYTF. The V and J genes are TRBV30 and TRBJ1-2; 12 bases align to TRBD1. The germline V gene has CDR1 GTSNPN and CDR2 SVGIG (reference sequence). This CDR3 comprises 14 residues. V trimming: 4 bases; J trimming: 2 bases; junction bases outside the gene matches: 2.

In DNA, the CDR3 is TGCGCCAGCAGCCAAGCACAGGGTGAAAAACTGTTTTTT. Protein: CASSQAQGEKLFF. The chain links TRBV4-3 to TRBJ1-4; D is perhaps TRBD1 (6 bases). This CDR3 comprises 13 residues. Germline CDR1 LGHNA, CDR2 YSLEER. The ends were cut back, 1 base at V and 7 bases at J, with 7 bases in the middle.

The chain has TRBV7-2 and TRBJ1-5; TRBD1 might be the D (5 bases). V lost 2 bases and J 3 bases, leaving 11 bases between the germline ends. CDR1 and CDR2 from the germline V gene are SGHTA and FQGNSA. This CDR3 is 15 amino acids long. The CDR3 DNA sequence: TGTGCCAGCAGCTTATACACAGGAGACAATCAGCCCCAGCATTTT. It yields the protein CASSLYTGDNQPQHF.